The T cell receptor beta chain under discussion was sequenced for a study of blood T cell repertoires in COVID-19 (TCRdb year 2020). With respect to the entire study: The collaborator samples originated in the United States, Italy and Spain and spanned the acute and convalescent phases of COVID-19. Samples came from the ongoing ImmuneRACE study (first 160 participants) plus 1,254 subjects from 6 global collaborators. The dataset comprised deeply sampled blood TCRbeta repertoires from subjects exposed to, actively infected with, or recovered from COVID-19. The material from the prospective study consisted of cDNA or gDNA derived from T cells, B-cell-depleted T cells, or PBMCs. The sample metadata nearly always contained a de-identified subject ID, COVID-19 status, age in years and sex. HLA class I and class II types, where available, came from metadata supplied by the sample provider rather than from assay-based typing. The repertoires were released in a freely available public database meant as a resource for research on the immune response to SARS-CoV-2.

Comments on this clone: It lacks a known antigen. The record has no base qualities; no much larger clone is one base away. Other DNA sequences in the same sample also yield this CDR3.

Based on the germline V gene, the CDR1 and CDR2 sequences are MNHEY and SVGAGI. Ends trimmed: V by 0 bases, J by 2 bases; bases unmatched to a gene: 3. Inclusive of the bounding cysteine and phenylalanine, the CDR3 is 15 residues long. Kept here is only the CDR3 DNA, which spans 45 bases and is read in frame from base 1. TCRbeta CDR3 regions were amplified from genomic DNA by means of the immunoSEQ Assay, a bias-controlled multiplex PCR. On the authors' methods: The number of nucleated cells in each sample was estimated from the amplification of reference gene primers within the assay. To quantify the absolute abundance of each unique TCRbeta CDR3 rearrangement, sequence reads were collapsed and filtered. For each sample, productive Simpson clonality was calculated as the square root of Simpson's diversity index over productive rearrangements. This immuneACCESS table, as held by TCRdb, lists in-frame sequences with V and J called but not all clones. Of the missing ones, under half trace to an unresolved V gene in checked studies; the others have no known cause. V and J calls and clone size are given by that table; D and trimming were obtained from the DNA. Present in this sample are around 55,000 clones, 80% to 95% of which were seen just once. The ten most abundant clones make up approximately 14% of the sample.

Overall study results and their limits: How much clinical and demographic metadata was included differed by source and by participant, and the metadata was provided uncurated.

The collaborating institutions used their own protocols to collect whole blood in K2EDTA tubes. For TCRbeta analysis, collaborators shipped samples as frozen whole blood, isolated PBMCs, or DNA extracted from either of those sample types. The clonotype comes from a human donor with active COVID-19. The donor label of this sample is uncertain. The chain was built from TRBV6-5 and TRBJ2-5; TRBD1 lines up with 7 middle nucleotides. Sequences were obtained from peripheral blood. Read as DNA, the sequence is TGTGCCAGCAGTTACTCTACAGGGGATCAAGAGACCCAGTACTTC. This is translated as CASSYSTGDQETQYF.